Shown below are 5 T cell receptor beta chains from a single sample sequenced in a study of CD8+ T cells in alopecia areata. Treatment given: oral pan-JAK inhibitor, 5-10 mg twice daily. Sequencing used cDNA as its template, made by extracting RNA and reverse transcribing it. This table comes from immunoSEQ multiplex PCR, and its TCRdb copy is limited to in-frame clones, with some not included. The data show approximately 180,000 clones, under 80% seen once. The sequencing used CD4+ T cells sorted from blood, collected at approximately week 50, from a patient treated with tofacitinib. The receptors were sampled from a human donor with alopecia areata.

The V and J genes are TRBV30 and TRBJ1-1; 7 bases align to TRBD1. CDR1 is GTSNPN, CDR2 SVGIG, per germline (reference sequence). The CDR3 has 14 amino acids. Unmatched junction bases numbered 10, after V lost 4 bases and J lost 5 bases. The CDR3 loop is CAWNHRGLVTEAFF. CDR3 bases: TGTGCCTGGAACCACAGGGGATTGGTGACTGAAGCTTTCTTT.

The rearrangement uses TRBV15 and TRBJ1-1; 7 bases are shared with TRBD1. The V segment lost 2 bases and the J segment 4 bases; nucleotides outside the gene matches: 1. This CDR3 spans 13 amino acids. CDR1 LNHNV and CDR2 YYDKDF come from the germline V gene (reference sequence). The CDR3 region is CATSRRQGTEAFF. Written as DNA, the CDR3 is TGTGCCACCAGCAGAAGACAGGGCACTGAAGCTTTCTTT. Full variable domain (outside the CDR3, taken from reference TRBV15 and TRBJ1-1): DAMVIQNPRYQVTQFGKPVTLSCSQTLNHNVMYWYQQKSSQAPKLLFHYYDKDFNNEADTPDNFQSRRPNTSFCFLDIRSPGLGDTAMYLCATSRRQGTEAFFGQGTRLTVV.

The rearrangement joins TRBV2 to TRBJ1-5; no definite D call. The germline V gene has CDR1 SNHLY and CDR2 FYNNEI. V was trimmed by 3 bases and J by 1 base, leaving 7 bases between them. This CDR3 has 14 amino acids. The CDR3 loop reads CASSEGVSNQPQHF. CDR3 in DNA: TGTGCCAGCAGTGAGGGAGTGAGCAATCAGCCCCAGCATTTT.

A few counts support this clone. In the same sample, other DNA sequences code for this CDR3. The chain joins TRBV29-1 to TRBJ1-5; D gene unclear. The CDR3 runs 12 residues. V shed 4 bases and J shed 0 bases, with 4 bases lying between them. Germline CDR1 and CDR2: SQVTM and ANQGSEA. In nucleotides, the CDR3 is TGCAGCGTTGGGGATAGCAATCAGCCCCAGCATTTT. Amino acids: CSVGDSNQPQHF. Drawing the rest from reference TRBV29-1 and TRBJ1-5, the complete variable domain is SAVISQKPSRDICQRGTSLTIQCQVDSQVTMMFWYRQQPGQSLTLIATANQGSEATYESGFVIDKFPISRPNLTFSTLTVSNMSPEDSSIYLCSVGDSNQPQHFGDGTRLSIL.

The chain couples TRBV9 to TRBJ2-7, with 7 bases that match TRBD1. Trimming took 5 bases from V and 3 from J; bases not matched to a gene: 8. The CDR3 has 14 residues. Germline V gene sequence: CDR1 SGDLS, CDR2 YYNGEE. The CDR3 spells CASSDRTGGYEQYF. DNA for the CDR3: TGTGCCAGCAGTGACCGGACAGGAGGCTACGAGCAGTACTTC.